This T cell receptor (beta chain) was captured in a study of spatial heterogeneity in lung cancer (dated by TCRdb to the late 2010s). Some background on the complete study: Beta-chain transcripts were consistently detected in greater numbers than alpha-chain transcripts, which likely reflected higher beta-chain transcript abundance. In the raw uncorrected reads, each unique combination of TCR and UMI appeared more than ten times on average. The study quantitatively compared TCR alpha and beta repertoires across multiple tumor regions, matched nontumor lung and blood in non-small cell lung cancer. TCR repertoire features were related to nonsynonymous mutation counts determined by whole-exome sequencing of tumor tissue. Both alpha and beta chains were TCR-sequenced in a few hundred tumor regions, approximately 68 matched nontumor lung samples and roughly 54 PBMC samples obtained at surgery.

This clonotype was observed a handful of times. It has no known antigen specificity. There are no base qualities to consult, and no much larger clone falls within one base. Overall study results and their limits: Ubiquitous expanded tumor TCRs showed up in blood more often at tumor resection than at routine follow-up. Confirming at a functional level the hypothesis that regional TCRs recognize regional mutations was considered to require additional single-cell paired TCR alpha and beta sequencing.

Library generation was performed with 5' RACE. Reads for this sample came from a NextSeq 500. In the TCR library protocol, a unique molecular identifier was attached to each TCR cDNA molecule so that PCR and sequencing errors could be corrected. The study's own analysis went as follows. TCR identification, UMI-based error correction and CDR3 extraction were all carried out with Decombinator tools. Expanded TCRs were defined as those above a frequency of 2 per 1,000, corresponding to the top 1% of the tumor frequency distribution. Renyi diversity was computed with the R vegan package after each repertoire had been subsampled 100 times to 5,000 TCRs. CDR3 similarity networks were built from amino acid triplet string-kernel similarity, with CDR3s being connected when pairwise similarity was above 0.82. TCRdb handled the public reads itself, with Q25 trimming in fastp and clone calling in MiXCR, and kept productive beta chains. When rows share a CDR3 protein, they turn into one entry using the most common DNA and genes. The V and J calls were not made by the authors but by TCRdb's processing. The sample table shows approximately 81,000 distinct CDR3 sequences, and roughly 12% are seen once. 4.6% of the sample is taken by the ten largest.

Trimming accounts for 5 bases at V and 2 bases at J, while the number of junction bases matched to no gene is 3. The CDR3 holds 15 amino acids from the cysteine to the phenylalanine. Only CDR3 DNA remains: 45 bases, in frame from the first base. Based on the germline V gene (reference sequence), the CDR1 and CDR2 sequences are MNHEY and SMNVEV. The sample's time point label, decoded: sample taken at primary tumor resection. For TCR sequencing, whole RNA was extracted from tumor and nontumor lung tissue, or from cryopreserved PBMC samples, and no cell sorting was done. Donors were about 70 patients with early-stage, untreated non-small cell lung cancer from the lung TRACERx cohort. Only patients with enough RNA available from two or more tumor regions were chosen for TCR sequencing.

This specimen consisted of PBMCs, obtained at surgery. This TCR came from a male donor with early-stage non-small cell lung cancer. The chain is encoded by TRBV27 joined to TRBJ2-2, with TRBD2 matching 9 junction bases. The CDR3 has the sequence CASSPLAGNTGELFF. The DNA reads TGTGCCAGCAGTCCCCTAGCGGGAAACACCGGGGAGCTGTTTTTT.